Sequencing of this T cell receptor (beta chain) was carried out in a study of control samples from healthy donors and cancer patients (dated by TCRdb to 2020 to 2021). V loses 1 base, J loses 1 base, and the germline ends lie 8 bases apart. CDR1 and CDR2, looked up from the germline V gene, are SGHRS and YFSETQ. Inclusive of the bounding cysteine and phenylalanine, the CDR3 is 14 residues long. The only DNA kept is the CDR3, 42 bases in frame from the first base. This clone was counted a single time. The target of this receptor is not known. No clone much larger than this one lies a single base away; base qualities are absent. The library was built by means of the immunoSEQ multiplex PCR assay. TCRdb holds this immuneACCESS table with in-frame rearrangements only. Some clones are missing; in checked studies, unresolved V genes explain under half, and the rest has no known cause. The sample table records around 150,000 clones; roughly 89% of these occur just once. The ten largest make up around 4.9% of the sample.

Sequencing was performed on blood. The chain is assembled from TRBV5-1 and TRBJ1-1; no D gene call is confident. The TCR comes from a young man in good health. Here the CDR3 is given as CASSLRERNTEAFF. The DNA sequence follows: TGCGCCAGCAGCTTGAGGGAGCGGAACACTGAAGCTTTCTTT.